Presented here are 2 T cell receptor beta chains from one specimen sequenced in a study of blood T cell repertoires in COVID-19. Here immunoSEQ multiplex PCR was the method, and the copy in TCRdb shows in-frame clones only, minus some. Among about 190,000 clones listed, roughly 89% were seen once. The sequencing sample was made of peripheral blood. Receptors were obtained from a man between 35 and 55 years old with acute or convalescent COVID-19.

The rearrangement links TRBV7-3 to TRBJ2-7; the D is unclear. The CDR3 length is 12 residues. Trimming pared 5 bases from V and 6 bases from J, leaving 11 bases between. Germline loops: CDR1 SGHTA, CDR2 FQGTGA. CDR3 protein: CASSLMGSEQYF. CDR3 bases: TGTGCCAGCAGCCTGATGGGCAGCGAGCAGTACTTC. Complete variable domain (other parts from reference TRBV7-3 and TRBJ2-7): GAGVSQTPSNKVTEKGKYVELRCDPISGHTALYWYRQSLGQGPEFLIYFQGTGAADDSGLPNDRFFAVRPEGSVSTLKIQRTERGDSAVYLCASSLMGSEQYFGPGTRLTVT.

The chain employs TRBV2 and TRBJ2-3, with 9 bases identical to TRBD1. Germline V CDR1 and CDR2: SNHLY, FYNNEI. V dropped 10 bases and J dropped 4; count of bases not matched to a gene: 6. This CDR3 spans 13 amino acids. The CDR3 protein is CATLQGAADTQYF. The CDR3 DNA reads as TGTGCCACCTTACAGGGGGCGGCAGATACGCAGTATTTT.